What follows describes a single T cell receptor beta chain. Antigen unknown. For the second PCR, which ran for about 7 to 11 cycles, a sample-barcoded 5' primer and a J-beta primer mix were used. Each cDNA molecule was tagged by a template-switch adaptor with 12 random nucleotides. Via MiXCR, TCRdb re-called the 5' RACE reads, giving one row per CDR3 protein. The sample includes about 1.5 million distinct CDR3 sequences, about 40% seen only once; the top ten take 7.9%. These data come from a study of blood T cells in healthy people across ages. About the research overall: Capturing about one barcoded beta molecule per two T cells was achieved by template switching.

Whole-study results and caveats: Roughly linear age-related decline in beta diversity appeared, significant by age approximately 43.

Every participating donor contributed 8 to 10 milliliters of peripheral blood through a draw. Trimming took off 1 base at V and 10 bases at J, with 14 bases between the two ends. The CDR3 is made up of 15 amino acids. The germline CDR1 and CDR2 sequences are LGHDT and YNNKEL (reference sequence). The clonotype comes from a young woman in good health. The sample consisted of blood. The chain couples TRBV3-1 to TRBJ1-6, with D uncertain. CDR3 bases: TGTGCCAGCAGCCAAGGAGAAATGGCCACGTCACCCCTCCACTTT. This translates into CASSQGEMATSPLHF.